The rows below give T cell receptor beta chains drawn from one sample of a study of glioma-infiltrating T cells after dendritic cell vaccination. Clones were read by immunoSEQ multiplex PCR, and TCRdb kept only the in-frame ones, dropping some. The sample lists 95,000 or so clones, over 75% occurring once. Sequencing was performed on blood, taken before dendritic cell vaccination. These receptor sequences come from a human donor with glioblastoma. The CDR3 runs from the conserved cysteine through the conserved F or W. D genes are given only for firm matches. Only some rows state a clone size, as once, few, many or a class for expanded clones.

DNA	CDR3	D	V	J	size
TGTGCCAGCAAATCTAGCGGCGCCTACGAGCAGTACTTC	CASKSSGAYEQYF	TRBD2	TRBV6-5	TRBJ2-7	-
TGTGCCATCAGTCCACAGGGAAGCACCATATATTTT	CAISPQGSTIYF	-	TRBV10-3	TRBJ1-3	-
TGTGCCAGCAGCTCACAAGGGGCAGGGGAGCAGTACTTC	CASSSQGAGEQYF	-	TRBV2	TRBJ2-7	-
TGCGCCAGCAGCTTGGCGAGGACAGGGCTAGGGTATGGCTACACCTTC	CASSLARTGLGYGYTF	TRBD1	TRBV5-1	TRBJ1-2	-
TGTGCCAGCAGTCGCCCACAGAGTGGCAATCAGCCCCAGCATTTT	CASSRPQSGNQPQHF	-	TRBV2	TRBJ1-5	-
TGTGCCAGCTCACCACCGAACAGGGTATTGATTGGCTACACCTTC	CASSPPNRVLIGYTF	-	TRBV18	TRBJ1-2	-
TGTGCCAGCAGCTTAGTGACGGGCAATGAGCAGTTCTTC	CASSLVTGNEQFF	-	TRBV7-9	TRBJ2-1	-
TGTGCCAGCAGCTTCGGACAGGTCCGACATTCACCCCTCCACTTT	CASSFGQVRHSPLHF	TRBD1	TRBV5-4	TRBJ1-6	few
TGCGCCAGCAGCACCGAAGGCAGGGGAAACACCATATATTTT	CASSTEGRGNTIYF	-	TRBV5-1	TRBJ1-3	-
TGTGCCAGCAGGACCCTAGCGGGAGGCCAATACAATGAGCAGTTCTTC	CASRTLAGGQYNEQFF	TRBD2	TRBV6-6	TRBJ2-1	-
TGTGCCACCAGCAGCGCCGCCCGGGGGGCCTACACTGAAGCTTTCTTT	CATSSAARGAYTEAFF	-	TRBV15	TRBJ1-1	-
TGTGCCAGCTCACCACCGGCGCCGCGGGAGCTCAACGAGCAGTACTTC	CASSPPAPRELNEQYF	TRBD2	TRBV18	TRBJ2-7	-
TGTGCCAGCAGCCAAGAGATGCCGGCAGATACGCAGTATTTT	CASSQEMPADTQYF	-	TRBV4-2	TRBJ2-3	-
TGTGCCAGCAGCTACCCGGGGGGCTACGAGCAGTACTTC	CASSYPGGYEQYF	TRBD2	TRBV7-2	TRBJ2-7	-
TGTGCCACCAGCACTGGGGACAGGGAGTATTCACCCCTCCACTTT	CATSTGDREYSPLHF	TRBD1	TRBV15	TRBJ1-6	-
TGCAGTGCAAGAGGGGGCCTCGAGCAGTACTTC	CSARGGLEQYF	TRBD1	TRBV20-1	TRBJ2-7	-
TGCGCCAGCAGCCCGGGGGACCCCTTACAAGAGACCCAGTACTTC	CASSPGDPLQETQYF	-	TRBV5-1	TRBJ2-5	-
TGTGCCTGGAGGGCCATGGATGAGCAGTTCTTC	CAWRAMDEQFF	-	TRBV30	TRBJ2-1	once
TGTGCCAGCAGCTTCAGGGGATATACAGATACGCAGTATTTT	CASSFRGYTDTQYF	-	TRBV7-2	TRBJ2-3	-
TGTGCCAGCAGCCCCGGGACAGGGAGCTACGAGCAGTACTTC	CASSPGTGSYEQYF	TRBD1	TRBV7-2	TRBJ2-7	-
TGTGCCAGCAGCGTCGGGACTAGCGGGAGGAGCTCCTACGAGCAGTACTTC	CASSVGTSGRSSYEQYF	TRBD2	TRBV9	TRBJ2-7	-
TGCGCCAGCAGAACGACCGGGACAGGGGCTTCCGAGCAGTACTTC	CASRTTGTGASEQYF	TRBD1	TRBV5-1	TRBJ2-7	once
TGTGCCAGCAGCTACAGGGGTTTTAATTCACCCCTCCACTTT	CASSYRGFNSPLHF	TRBD1	TRBV9	TRBJ1-6	-
TGTGCCAGCAGCTCGGGGGAGGTAACTGGAAACACCATATATTTT	CASSSGEVTGNTIYF	-	TRBV13	TRBJ1-3	few
TGTGCCAGCAGCCCCTTTGGCCGGGATGGGGCCGGGGAGCTGTTTTTT	CASSPFGRDGAGELFF	-	TRBV5-4	TRBJ2-2	-
TGTGCCATCAGTGGAGAGATAGATACGCAGTATTTT	CAISGEIDTQYF	-	TRBV10-3	TRBJ2-3	-
TGCGCCAGCACCTCAGGGACAGGGGGCACCGGGGAGCTGTTTTTT	CASTSGTGGTGELFF	TRBD1	TRBV5-1	TRBJ2-2	-
TGTGCCAGCAGTGTCCGTAGCACTGAAGCTTTCTTT	CASSVRSTEAFF	-	TRBV2	TRBJ1-1	-
TGTGCCAGCAGTTCTCCGGGACAGAGTGGGGCCAACGTCCTGACTTTC	CASSSPGQSGANVLTF	TRBD1	TRBV27	TRBJ2-6	once
TGTGCCAGCAGTTTATTCGGACAGGGCCTTTCTGGAAACACCATATATTTT	CASSLFGQGLSGNTIYF	TRBD1	TRBV27	TRBJ1-3	-
TGTGCCAGTAGTATAGACTCAAGACAACCGAACACTGAAGCTTTCTTT	CASSIDSRQPNTEAFF	-	TRBV19	TRBJ1-1	-
TGTGCCAGCAGCTTGGTGGTTAAGGACAGGGGGCCCTACGAGCAGTACTTC	CASSLVVKDRGPYEQYF	TRBD1	TRBV5-4	TRBJ2-7	-
TGTGCCAGCAGCCCTTACACAGATACGCAGTATTTT	CASSPYTDTQYF	-	TRBV11-2	TRBJ2-3	-
TGTGCCAGCAGAGCACAGGGAACCCAAGAGACCCAGTACTTC	CASRAQGTQETQYF	-	TRBV6-5	TRBJ2-5	-
TGTGCCAGCAGCTTAGGCGGGGGGGTAGCAGATACGCAGTATTTT	CASSLGGGVADTQYF	TRBD2	TRBV7-9	TRBJ2-3	-
TGTGCCAGCAGCGTCGGGACTACCCTATCCTACGAGCAGTACTTC	CASSVGTTLSYEQYF	TRBD2	TRBV9	TRBJ2-7	-
TGCGCCAGCAGTACAGGACAGGGGCATGGCATTCAGTACTTC	CASSTGQGHGIQYF	TRBD1	TRBV5-1	TRBJ2-4	-
TGCGCCAGCAGCTCCCGGACTAGCGGAAGTCAAGAGACCCAGTACTTC	CASSSRTSGSQETQYF	TRBD2	TRBV4-3	TRBJ2-5	-